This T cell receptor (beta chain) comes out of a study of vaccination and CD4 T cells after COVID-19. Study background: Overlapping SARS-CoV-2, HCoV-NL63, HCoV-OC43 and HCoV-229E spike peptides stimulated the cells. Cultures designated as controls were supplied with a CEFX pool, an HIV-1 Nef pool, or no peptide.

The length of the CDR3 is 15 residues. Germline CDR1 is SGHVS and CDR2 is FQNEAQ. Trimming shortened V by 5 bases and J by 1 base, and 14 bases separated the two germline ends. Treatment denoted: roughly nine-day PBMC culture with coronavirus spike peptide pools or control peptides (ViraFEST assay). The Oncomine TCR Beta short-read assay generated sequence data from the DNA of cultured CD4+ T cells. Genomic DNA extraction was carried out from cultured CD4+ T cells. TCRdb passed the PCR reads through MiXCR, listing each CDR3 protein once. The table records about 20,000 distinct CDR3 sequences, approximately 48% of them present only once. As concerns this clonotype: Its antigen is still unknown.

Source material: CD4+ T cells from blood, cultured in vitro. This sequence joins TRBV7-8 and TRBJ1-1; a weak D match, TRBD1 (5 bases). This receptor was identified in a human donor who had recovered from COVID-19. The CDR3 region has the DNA TGTGCCAGCAGCCTAAGGGGCGTCGAGAACACTGAAGCTTTCTTT. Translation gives CASSLRGVENTEAFF.